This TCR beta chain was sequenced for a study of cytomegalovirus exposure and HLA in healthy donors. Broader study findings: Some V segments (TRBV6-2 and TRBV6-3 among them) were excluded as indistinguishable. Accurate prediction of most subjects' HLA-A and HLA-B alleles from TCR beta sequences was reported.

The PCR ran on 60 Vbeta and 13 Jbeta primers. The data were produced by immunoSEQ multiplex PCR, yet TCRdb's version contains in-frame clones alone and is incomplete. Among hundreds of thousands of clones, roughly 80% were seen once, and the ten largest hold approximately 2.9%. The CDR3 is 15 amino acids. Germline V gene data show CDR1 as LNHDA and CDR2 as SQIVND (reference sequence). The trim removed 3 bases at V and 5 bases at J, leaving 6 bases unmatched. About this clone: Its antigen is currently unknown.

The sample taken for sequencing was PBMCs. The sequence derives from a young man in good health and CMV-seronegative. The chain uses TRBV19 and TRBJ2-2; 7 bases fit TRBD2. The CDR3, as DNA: TGTGCCAGTAGTATTAGAGCGGGGAGAACCGGGGAGCTGTTTTTT. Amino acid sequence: CASSIRAGRTGELFF.